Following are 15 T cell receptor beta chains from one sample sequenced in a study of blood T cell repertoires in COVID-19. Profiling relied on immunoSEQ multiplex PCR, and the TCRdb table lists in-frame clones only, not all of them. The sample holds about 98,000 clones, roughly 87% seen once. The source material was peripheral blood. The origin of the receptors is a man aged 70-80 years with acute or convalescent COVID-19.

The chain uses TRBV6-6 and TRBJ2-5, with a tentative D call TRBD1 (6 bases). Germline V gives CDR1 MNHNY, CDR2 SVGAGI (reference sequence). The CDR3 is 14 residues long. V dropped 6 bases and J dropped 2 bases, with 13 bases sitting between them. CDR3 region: CASRRAGDQETQYF. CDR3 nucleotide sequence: TGTGCCAGCAGGAGGGCAGGGGATCAAGAGACCCAGTACTTC.

The CDR3 is CASSVEVGSGNTIYF. CDR3 sequence (DNA): TGTGCCAGCAGCGTAGAGGTAGGGAGTGGAAACACCATATATTTT. The V call is TRBV9, the J call TRBJ1-3; D gene unclear. Germline V CDR1 and CDR2: SGDLS, YYNGEE. The CDR3 consists of 15 residues. V lost 0 bases, J lost 3 bases, and 10 bases lay in between.

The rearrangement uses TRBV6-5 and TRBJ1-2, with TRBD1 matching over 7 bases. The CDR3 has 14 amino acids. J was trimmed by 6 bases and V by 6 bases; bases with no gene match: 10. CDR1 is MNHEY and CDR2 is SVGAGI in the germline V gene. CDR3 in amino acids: CASRGQSHGDGYTF. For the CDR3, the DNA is TGTGCCAGCAGGGGACAGTCCCACGGGGATGGCTACACCTTC.

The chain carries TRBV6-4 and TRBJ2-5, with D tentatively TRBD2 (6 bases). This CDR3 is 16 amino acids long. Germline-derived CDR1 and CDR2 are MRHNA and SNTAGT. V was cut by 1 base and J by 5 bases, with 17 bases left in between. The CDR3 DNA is TGTGCCAGCAGTGACTATGACCCCGGGAGTCCGGAGACCCAGTACTTC. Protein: CASSDYDPGSPETQYF.

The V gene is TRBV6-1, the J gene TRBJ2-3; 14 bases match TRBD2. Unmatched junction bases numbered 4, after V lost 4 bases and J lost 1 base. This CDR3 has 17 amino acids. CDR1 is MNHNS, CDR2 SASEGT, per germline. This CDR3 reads CASSATTSGGGTDTQYF. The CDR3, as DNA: TGTGCCAGCAGTGCTACGACTAGCGGGGGGGGCACAGATACGCAGTATTTT.

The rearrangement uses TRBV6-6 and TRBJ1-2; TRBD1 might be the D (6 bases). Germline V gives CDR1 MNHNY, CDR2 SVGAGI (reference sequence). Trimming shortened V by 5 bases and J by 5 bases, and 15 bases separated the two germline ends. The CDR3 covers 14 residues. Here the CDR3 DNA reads TGTGCCAGCAGTCGCGGACAGATCTCATATGGCTACACCTTC. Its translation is CASSRGQISYGYTF.

CDR3: CASSSGDFRDYGYTF. The CDR3 DNA reads TGTGCCAGCAGCTCGGGGGATTTCCGTGACTATGGCTACACCTTC. The chain links TRBV7-2 to TRBJ1-2; tentative D call: TRBD1 (5 bases). CDR1 and CDR2 (germline): SGHTA, FQGNSA. Between the trimmed V and J ends, which lost 4 bases and 3 bases, there was a span of 15 bases. This CDR3 comprises 15 residues.

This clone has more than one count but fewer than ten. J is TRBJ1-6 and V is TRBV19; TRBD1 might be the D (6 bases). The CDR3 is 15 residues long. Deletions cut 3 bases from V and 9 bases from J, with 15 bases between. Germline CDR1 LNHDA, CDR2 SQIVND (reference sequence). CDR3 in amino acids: CASSIEGTSISPLHF. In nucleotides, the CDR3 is TGTGCCAGTAGTATCGAAGGGACAAGCATTTCACCCCTCCACTTT.

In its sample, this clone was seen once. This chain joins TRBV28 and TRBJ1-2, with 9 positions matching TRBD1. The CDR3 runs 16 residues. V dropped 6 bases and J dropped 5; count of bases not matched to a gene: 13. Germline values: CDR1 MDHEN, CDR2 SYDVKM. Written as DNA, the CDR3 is TGTGCCAGCAGCAGCCCGCACAGGGGGCCATTGTATGGCTACACCTTC. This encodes CASSSPHRGPLYGYTF.

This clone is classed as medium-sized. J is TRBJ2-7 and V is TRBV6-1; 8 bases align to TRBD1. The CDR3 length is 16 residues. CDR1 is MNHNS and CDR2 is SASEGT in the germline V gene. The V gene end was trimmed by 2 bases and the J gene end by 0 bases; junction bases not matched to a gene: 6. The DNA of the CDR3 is TGTGCCAGCAGTGAAAGGGGACAGGTCCTCTCCTACGAGCAGTACTTC. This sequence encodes CASSERGQVLSYEQYF.

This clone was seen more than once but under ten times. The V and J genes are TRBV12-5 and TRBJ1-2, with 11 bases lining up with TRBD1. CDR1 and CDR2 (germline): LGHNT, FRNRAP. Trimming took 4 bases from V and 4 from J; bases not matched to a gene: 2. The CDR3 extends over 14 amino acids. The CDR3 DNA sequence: TGTGCTAGTGGTTCGGGGACAGGGGGCTATGGCTACACCTTC. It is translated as CASGSGTGGYGYTF.

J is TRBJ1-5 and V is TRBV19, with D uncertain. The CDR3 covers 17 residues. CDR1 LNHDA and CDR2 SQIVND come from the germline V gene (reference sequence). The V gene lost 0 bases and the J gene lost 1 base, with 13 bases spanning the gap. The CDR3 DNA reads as TGTGCCAGTAGTATAGATCTGTGGGAGGTGAGCAATCAGCCCCAGCATTTT. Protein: CASSIDLWEVSNQPQHF. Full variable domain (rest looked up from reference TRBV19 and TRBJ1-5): DGGITQSPKYLFRKEGQNVTLSCEQNLNHDAMYWYRQDPGQGLRLIYYSQIVNDFQKGDIAEGYSVSREKKESFPLTVTSAQKNPTAFYLCASSIDLWEVSNQPQHFGDGTRLSIL.

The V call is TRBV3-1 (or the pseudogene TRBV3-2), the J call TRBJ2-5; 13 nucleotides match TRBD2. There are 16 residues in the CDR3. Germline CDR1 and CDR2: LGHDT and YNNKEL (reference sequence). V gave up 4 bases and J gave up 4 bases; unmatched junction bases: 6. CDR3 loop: CASSLPGTSGVETQYF. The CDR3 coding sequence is TGTGCCAGCAGCCTGCCCGGGACTAGCGGGGTAGAGACCCAGTACTTC.

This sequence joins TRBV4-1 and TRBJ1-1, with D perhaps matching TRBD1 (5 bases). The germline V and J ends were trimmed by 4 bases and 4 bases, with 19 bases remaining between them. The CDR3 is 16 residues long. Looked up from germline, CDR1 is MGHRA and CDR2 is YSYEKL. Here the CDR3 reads CASSPNPDRWFTEAFF. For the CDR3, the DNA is TGCGCCAGCAGCCCGAACCCCGACAGATGGTTCACTGAAGCTTTCTTT.

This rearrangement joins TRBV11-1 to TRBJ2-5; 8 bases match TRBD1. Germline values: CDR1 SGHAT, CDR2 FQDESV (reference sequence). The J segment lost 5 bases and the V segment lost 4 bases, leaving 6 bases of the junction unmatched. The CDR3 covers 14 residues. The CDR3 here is CASSWDRSVETQYF. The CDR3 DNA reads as TGTGCCAGCAGCTGGGACAGGTCTGTGGAGACCCAGTACTTC.